The 25 T cell receptor beta chains below all came from one sample that was sequenced in a study of CD8 T cells in Susac syndrome. With random hexamers, reverse transcription was performed on about 0.5 to 1 ug of RNA. From the immunoSEQ multiplex PCR reads, TCRdb called clonotypes with MiXCR, one entry per CDR3 protein. The table lists around 170,000 distinct CDR3 sequences, around 95% of them singletons. Sequencing was carried out using CD4+ T cells from PBMCs. Source of these receptors: a human donor with Susac syndrome.

This chain joins TRBV4-2 and TRBJ2-1; TRBD1 matches 7 bases. This CDR3 is 14 amino acids long. Germline trimming cut 1 base from V and 5 bases from J; bases unmatched to any gene: 2. Germline-derived CDR1 and CDR2 are LGHNA and YNFKEQ. The CDR3 nucleotides read TGTGCCAGCAGCCAAGGACAGGGTGACAATGAGCAGTTCTTC. Residues: CASSQGQGDNEQFF.

The gene calls are TRBV20-1 and TRBJ2-5, with D perhaps TRBD1 (5 bases). The CDR3 has 15 residues. V was pared by 3 bases and J by 2 bases, with 16 bases between. Germline V gene data show CDR1 as DFQATT and CDR2 as SNEGSKA (reference sequence). CDR3 region: CSASSGLRQQETQYF. Written as DNA, the CDR3 is TGCAGTGCTAGCTCTGGATTGAGACAGCAAGAGACCCAGTACTTC.

The chain is built from TRBV30 and TRBJ2-7; no reliable D call. The CDR3 has 11 amino acids. Germline V gene data show CDR1 as GTSNPN and CDR2 as SVGIG (reference sequence). Trimming shortened V by 6 bases and J by 3 bases, and 9 bases separated the two germline ends. The chain's CDR3 is CACDSGYEQYF. The CDR3 DNA is TGTGCCTGTGACTCGGGCTACGAGCAGTACTTC.

The chain recombines TRBV7-9 with TRBJ2-5; D is ambiguous. The germline V gene has CDR1 SEHNR and CDR2 FQNEAQ (reference sequence). V shed 4 bases and J shed 2 bases, with 11 bases lying between them. The CDR3 runs 14 residues. The DNA of the CDR3 is TGTGCCAGCAGCTCGCTGTGGGTTCAAGAGACCCAGTACTTC. Translation: CASSSLWVQETQYF.

This clonotype is a singleton in its sample. The V gene is TRBV6-4, the J gene TRBJ2-1, with D uncertain. The germline gives CDR1 MRHNA, CDR2 SNTAGT. V dropped 6 bases and J dropped 12 bases, with 18 bases sitting between them. CDR3 length: 13 residues. As DNA, the CDR3 is TGTGCCAGCAGCGAAGACCGGGCTTCGCGGCAGTTCTTC. This sequence encodes CASSEDRASRQFF.

In its sample, this clonotype was seen once. The rearrangement uses TRBV20-1 and TRBJ2-3; D may be TRBD2 (5 bases). The CDR3 loop spans 12 amino acids. The V end was cut by 4 bases, the J end by 3 bases, with 8 bases between. Per the germline V gene, CDR1 is DFQATT and CDR2 is SNEGSKA (reference sequence). This chain's CDR3 is CSATTTTDTQYF. The CDR3 nucleotides read TGCAGTGCTACGACTACTACAGATACGCAGTATTTT.

CDR3 region: CASTPGPLLYGYTF. CDR3 in DNA: TGTGCCAGCACCCCAGGACCCCTCCTCTATGGCTACACCTTC. The chain couples TRBV9 to TRBJ1-2; D gene unclear. The V end was cut by 6 bases, the J end by 4 bases, with 16 bases between. CDR3 length: 14 residues. The germline CDR1 and CDR2 sequences are SGDLS and YYNGEE.

This clonotype has only one observation. This sequence joins TRBV9 and TRBJ1-5; D remains ambiguous. The CDR3 loop spans 14 amino acids. From germline, CDR1 is SGDLS and CDR2 YYNGEE. V was pared by 4 bases and J by 7 bases, with 15 bases between. The CDR3 spells CASSPRDSGQPQHF. The CDR3 DNA reads TGTGCCAGCAGCCCTAGAGATTCGGGGCAGCCCCAGCATTTT.

V gene TRBV14 combines with J gene TRBJ1-1; D call uncertain. The germline CDR1 and CDR2 sequences are SGHDN and FVKESK. CDR3 size: 13 residues. V was cut by 0 bases and J by 5 bases, with 7 bases left in between. The CDR3 loop reads CASSQDRLTEAFF. The CDR3 DNA sequence: TGTGCCAGCAGCCAAGATAGGCTGACTGAAGCTTTCTTT.

Written as DNA, the CDR3 is TGTGCCACCAGTGATTTGAATAGCAATCAGCCCCAGCATTTT. Protein sequence: CATSDLNSNQPQHF. The chain joins TRBV24-1 to TRBJ1-5, with unresolved D. Germline V gives CDR1 KGHDR, CDR2 SFDVKD. V was pared by 0 bases and J by 0 bases, with 2 bases between. This CDR3 has 14 amino acids.

The chain couples TRBV29-1 to TRBJ2-2; D unclear. Germline V CDR1 and CDR2: SQVTM, ANQGSEA. The V end lost 4 bases, the J end lost 2 bases, and 11 bases lay between the germline ends. The CDR3 runs to 14 residues. CDR3 loop: CSVGSRTNTGELFF. CDR3 sequence (DNA): TGCAGCGTTGGCAGCCGAACTAACACCGGGGAGCTGTTTTTT.

The chain carries TRBV5-4 and TRBJ2-3; D is uncertain. Trimming shortened V by 0 bases and J by 2 bases, and 10 bases separated the two germline ends. Looked up from germline, CDR1 is SGHNT and CDR2 is YYREEE (reference sequence). The CDR3 extends over 15 amino acids. CDR3 residues: CASSLGGGFTDTQYF. The CDR3 region has the DNA TGTGCCAGCAGCTTGGGAGGTGGGTTCACAGATACGCAGTATTTT.

The chain couples TRBV7-9 to TRBJ2-1; D remains ambiguous. CDR3 length: 11 amino acids. Between the trimmed V and J ends, which lost 3 bases and 9 bases, there was a span of 6 bases. CDR1 SEHNR and CDR2 FQNEAQ come from the germline V gene (reference sequence). Here the CDR3 reads CASSFPSEQFF. CDR3 nucleotide sequence: TGTGCCAGCAGCTTCCCGAGTGAGCAGTTCTTC.

V usage is TRBV4-2 and J usage is TRBJ1-2; D gene ambiguous. V lost 2 bases and J 4 bases, leaving 8 bases between the germline ends. Germline CDR1 LGHNA, CDR2 YNFKEQ. This CDR3 is built from 13 residues. This CDR3 is CASSQTGGYGYTF. DNA of the CDR3: TGTGCCAGCAGCCAAACGGGTGGCTATGGCTACACCTTC.

The CDR3 DNA sequence: TGCAGCGTTGTTATTAATGGGGACGTAGAGAATCAGCCCCAGCATTTT. Residues: CSVVINGDVENQPQHF. The chain uses TRBV29-1 and TRBJ1-5; D may be TRBD1 (5 bases). The V end lost 4 bases, the J end lost 4 bases, and 20 bases lay between the germline ends. From germline, CDR1 is SQVTM and CDR2 ANQGSEA. The CDR3 has 16 amino acids.

The chain combines TRBV6-6 with TRBJ1-5, with D possibly TRBD1 on 5 matching bases. The V end lost 2 bases, the J end lost 4 bases, and 9 bases lay between the germline ends. Germline V gene data show CDR1 as MNHNY and CDR2 as SVGAGI (reference sequence). This CDR3 spans 14 amino acids. CDR3 loop: CASSYDGGNQPQHF. The CDR3 DNA reads as TGTGCCAGCAGTTACGATGGGGGAAATCAGCCCCAGCATTTT.

The rearrangement links TRBV3-1 to TRBJ2-2; 10 nucleotides align to TRBD1. J lost 3 bases, V lost 5 bases, and 6 bases had no gene match. Germline V gene data show CDR1 as LGHDT and CDR2 as YNNKEL (reference sequence). The CDR3 consists of 16 residues. CDR3 nucleotides: TGTGCCAGCAGCTGGGGACAGGGGCCGTACACCGGGGAGCTGTTTTTT. Amino acids: CASSWGQGPYTGELFF.

This chain uses TRBV3-1 with TRBJ2-3; 9 bases fit TRBD2. The trim removed 1 base at V and 6 bases at J, leaving 8 bases unmatched. Looked up from germline, CDR1 is LGHDT and CDR2 is YNNKEL (reference sequence). The CDR3 has 16 residues. The CDR3 region is CASSQAGRGGGDTQYF. The DNA of the CDR3 is TGTGCCAGCAGCCAAGCTGGGCGGGGGGGCGGCGATACGCAGTATTTT.

The J gene is TRBJ2-1, the V gene TRBV27; 7 bases are a match to TRBD1. Per the germline V gene, CDR1 is MNHEY and CDR2 is SMNVEV (reference sequence). The CDR3 totals 12 residues. V was pared by 8 bases and J by 4 bases, with 2 bases of the junction left unmatched. The CDR3 bases are TGTGCCAGCCGGGACAGATACAATGAGCAGTTCTTC. The encoded protein is CASRDRYNEQFF.

The chain uses TRBV27 and TRBJ2-7, with 9 bases fitting TRBD1. The CDR3 contains 18 residues. Per germline, CDR1 MNHEY and CDR2 SMNVEV (reference sequence). Trimming cost V 0 bases and J 2 bases; bases outside gene matches: 11. The CDR3 DNA reads TGTGCCAGCAGTTTATCCCGGGACAGGGCGGTGCCGGCCTACGAGCAGTACTTC. The encoded protein is CASSLSRDRAVPAYEQYF.

This chain joins TRBV29-1 and TRBJ2-5; 7 bases agree with TRBD2. V trimming: 6 bases; J trimming: 4 bases; junction bases outside the gene matches: 8. This CDR3 is 13 amino acids long. CDR1 is SQVTM, CDR2 ANQGSEA, per germline. The CDR3 DNA reads TGCAGCGTCGGGGACTACCGGAGAGAGACCCAGTACTTC. Protein sequence: CSVGDYRRETQYF.

The chain joins TRBV2 to TRBJ2-7, with D unclear. The CDR3 has 12 residues. CDR1 and CDR2 (germline): SNHLY, FYNNEI. V was pared by 4 bases and J by 4 bases, with 8 bases between. CDR3 loop: CASSAATYEQYF. Written as DNA, the CDR3 is TGTGCCAGCAGTGCGGCGACTTACGAGCAGTACTTC.

The chain couples TRBV20-1 to TRBJ2-1, with D perhaps assigned TRBD1 or TRBD2 (5 bases each). V was trimmed by 3 bases and J by 4 bases, leaving 16 bases between them. The CDR3 spans 15 residues. Germline V gene data show CDR1 as DFQATT and CDR2 as SNEGSKA (reference sequence). CDR3 bases: TGCAGTGCTAGTCGGGCCAGGGAGACTTACAATGAGCAGTTCTTC. Its protein product is CSASRARETYNEQFF.

The chain employs TRBV12-3 or TRBV12-4 and TRBJ1-1; 8 bases are shared with TRBD1. Germline trimming cut 6 bases from V and 5 bases from J; bases unmatched to any gene: 5. This CDR3 has 13 amino acids. The CDR3 spells CASRVDRGTEAFF. The CDR3 region has the DNA TGTGCCAGCAGGGTCGACAGGGGAACTGAAGCTTTCTTT.

The gene calls are TRBV3-1 and TRBJ2-2, with a weak D call TRBD2 (6 bases). Germline loops: CDR1 LGHDT, CDR2 YNNKEL (reference sequence). The CDR3 sequence is 14 residues long. V lost 1 base, J lost 5 bases, and 8 bases lay in between. The CDR3 loop reads CASSQGGETGELFF. The CDR3 coding sequence is TGTGCCAGCAGCCAAGGGGGGGAAACCGGGGAGCTGTTTTTT.